What follows are 26 T cell receptor beta chains derived from one specimen sequenced in a study of prognosis after radiotherapy for stage I lung cancer (dated by TCRdb to the early 2020s). Data came from an Illumina HiSeq 3000. Two rounds of multiplex PCR were used to amplify the TCR beta CDR3 region from genomic DNA. In the first round of PCR, primers specific to each TRBV and TRBJ gene were used, and the primer sequences are filed in Chinese patent CN105087789A. TCRdb reprocessing: public reads trimmed at Q25 with fastp, clones called with MiXCR, in-frame beta chains kept. Each CDR3 protein gets just one entry, which takes the most common genes and DNA from the rows behind it. The sample profile shows 11,000 to 15,000 distinct CDR3 sequences; roughly a quarter of them were found once. The leading ten clones occupy about 10% of the sample. Sample: PBMCs, taken before or after stereotactic body radiation therapy (not recorded which). The receptors originated from a donor aged 50 or older with non-small cell lung cancer.

This clonotype was counted ten times or more. This sequence joins TRBV28 and TRBJ1-5; D is unresolved. The V gene's germline CDR1 is MDHEN and CDR2 SYDVKM. V was shortened by 6 bases and J by 4 bases, with 7 bases between the two germline ends. The CDR3 has 12 residues. The CDR3 loop reads CASSQTNQPQHF. The CDR3 nucleotides read TGTGCCAGCAGCCAAACTAATCAGCCCCAGCATTTT. The whole variable domain, filled in from reference TRBV28 and TRBJ1-5, reads DVKVTQSSRYLVKRTGEKVFLECVQDMDHENMFWYRQDPGLGLRLIYFSYDVKMKEKGDIPEGYSVSREKKERFSLILESASTNQTSMYLCASSQTNQPQHFGDGTRLSIL.

This clonotype was detected once. This rearrangement joins TRBV24-1 to TRBJ2-5; a weak D match, TRBD1 (7 bases). Germline lookup yields CDR1 KGHDR and CDR2 SFDVKD. The V gene lost 9 bases and the J gene lost 3 bases, with 16 bases spanning the gap. This CDR3 region has 14 residues. CDR3 in DNA: TGTGCCACCGGAGGGACAGTTCCAAAAGAGACCCAGTACTTC. Protein product: CATGGTVPKETQYF.

This clonotype has ten or more counts. The chain is built from TRBV6-1 and TRBJ2-7; D uncertain. The CDR3 sequence is 13 residues long. Germline assignment: CDR1 MNHNS and CDR2 SASEGT. Trimming shortened V by 1 base and J by 1 base, and 5 bases separated the two germline ends. This chain's CDR3 is CASSEEWSYEQYF. The CDR3 DNA reads TGTGCCAGCAGTGAAGAATGGTCCTACGAGCAGTACTTC.

About this clonotype itself: A much bigger clone sits one base away, suggesting this may be a read error. This rearrangement joins TRBV9 to TRBJ2-3; 8 bases are shared with TRBD2. This CDR3 has 14 amino acids. The ends lost 1 base at V and 4 bases at J; junction bases unmatched: 2. Germline assignment: CDR1 SGDLS and CDR2 YYNGEE. CDR3 sequence: CASSVSGSPDTQYF. CDR3 in DNA: TGTGCCAGCAGCGTAAGCGGGAGCCCAGATACGCAGTATTTT.

This clonotype was seen ten or more times. This rearrangement joins TRBV12-3 or TRBV12-4 to TRBJ2-5; possibly TRBD2 for D (6 bases). Trimming left V 7 bases short and J 9 bases short, with 21 bases between. This CDR3 contains 14 residues. In nucleotides, the CDR3 is TGTGCCAGCACATATAACCTAGCGCTCTACGCCCAGTACTTC. Residues: CASTYNLALYAQYF.

This clonotype occurred many times. This chain connects TRBV7-3 to TRBJ1-1; D uncertain. V shed 0 bases and J shed 4 bases, with 6 bases lying between them. Germline CDR1 and CDR2: SGHTA and FQGTGA. The CDR3 runs to 13 residues. CDR3 sequence: CASSLTRTTEAFF. The CDR3 DNA sequence: TGTGCCAGCAGCTTAACGAGGACCACTGAAGCTTTCTTT.

This clonotype appeared many times. The chain links TRBV6-1 to TRBJ1-1; a possible D gene is TRBD1 (6 bases). This CDR3 is built from 14 residues. CDR1 MNHNS and CDR2 SASEGT come from the germline V gene. V shed 7 bases and J shed 0 bases, with 12 bases lying between them. The CDR3 nucleotides read TGTGCCAGCAACAACAGGGCCATGAACACTGAAGCTTTCTTT. Its protein is CASNNRAMNTEAFF.

The table lists this clonotype with many counts. This chain links TRBV15 with TRBJ2-1; TRBD2 matches 7 bases. Germline CDR1 and CDR2: LNHNV and YYDKDF (reference sequence). The CDR3 totals 15 residues. V lost 5 bases, J lost 0 bases, and 4 bases stayed unmatched. The CDR3 coding sequence is TGTGCCACCAGCCCTAGCGGATTCTCCTACAATGAGCAGTTCTTC. It translates to CATSPSGFSYNEQFF.

Worth noting for this clonotype: Because the CDR3 is missing its conserved closing phenylalanine or tryptophan, this is likely a read error. V and J are TRBV7-3 and TRBJ1-1, with D unclear. The V gene's germline CDR1 is SGHTA and CDR2 FQGTGA. The CDR3 extends over 15 amino acids. Trimming took 0 bases from V and 4 from J, leaving 12 bases between them. This CDR3 reads CASSLTTGLGTEAFL. The CDR3 nucleotides are TGTGCCAGCAGCTTAACGACGGGGTTGGGCACTGAAGCTTTCCTT.

This clonotype came up many times. The rearrangement links TRBV20-1 to TRBJ2-2, with 10 bases aligning to TRBD2. The CDR3 has 14 residues. Germline CDR1 is DFQATT and CDR2 is SNEGSKA (reference sequence). Losses at the gene ends were 6 bases for V and 5 bases for J; bases not matched to a gene: 6. CDR3 protein: CSASSGRWTGELFF. The CDR3 DNA sequence: TGCAGTGCCAGTAGCGGGAGGTGGACCGGGGAGCTGTTTTTT.

This clonotype has at least ten counts. The chain carries TRBV2 and TRBJ1-3; D gene uncertain. V lost 1 base, J lost 4 bases, and 5 bases lay in between. Germline assignment: CDR1 SNHLY and CDR2 FYNNEI. This CDR3 comprises 13 residues. The CDR3 DNA reads TGTGCCAGCAGTGAAGGTCGAGGAAACACCATATATTTT. As protein: CASSEGRGNTIYF.

The chain employs TRBV5-6 and TRBJ2-3; 10 nucleotides agree with TRBD2. Germline V gene lookup returns CDR1 SGHDT and CDR2 YYEEEE. The CDR3 has 18 residues. V shed 2 bases, J shed 2 bases, and the junction held 11 bases outside the gene matches. The CDR3: CASSFFVPGTSVTDTQYF. Here the CDR3 DNA reads TGTGCCAGCAGCTTCTTTGTGCCAGGGACTAGCGTCACAGATACGCAGTATTTT.

Ten or more counts support this clonotype. This chain joins TRBV3-1 and TRBJ1-5; TRBD1 matches at 7 bases. V was clipped by 1 base and J by 2 bases; unmatched bases: 5. The CDR3 consists of 16 residues. Germline V CDR1 and CDR2: LGHDT, YNNKEL (reference sequence). CDR3 DNA sequence: TGTGCCAGCAGCCAAGGACAGGGTCTGGGCAATCAGCCCCAGCATTTT. Amino acids: CASSQGQGLGNQPQHF.

This clonotype came up many times. V gene TRBV7-3 combines with J gene TRBJ1-2; TRBD1 matches at 12 bases. The J segment lost 8 bases and the V segment lost 3 bases, leaving 7 bases of the junction unmatched. The CDR3 sequence is 15 residues long. CDR1 and CDR2 from the germline V gene are SGHTA and FQGTGA. As DNA, the CDR3 is TGTGCCAGCAGCTTGGAGGGACAGGGGGCTTGGGGCTACACCTTC. Encoded protein: CASSLEGQGAWGYTF.

This clonotype occurred many times. The CDR3 sequence is CSAPTGRPILSYEQYF. CDR3 bases: TGCAGTGCCCCGACAGGGCGCCCCATCCTCTCCTACGAGCAGTACTTC. The rearrangement links TRBV20-1 to TRBJ2-7; 7 bases map to TRBD1. CDR1 is DFQATT and CDR2 is SNEGSKA in the germline V gene (reference sequence). This CDR3 is built from 16 residues. V dropped 6 bases and J dropped 0; count of bases not matched to a gene: 14.

Turning to this clonotype: This probably arose from a read error, given a far larger clone one base away. The chain is built from TRBV7-2 and TRBJ2-5, with D tentatively TRBD1 or TRBD2 (6 bases each). The end of the DNA aligns better with TRBJ2-1, so the J call may be wrong. CDR3 size: 15 residues. CDR1 SGHTA and CDR2 FQGNSA come from the germline V gene. CDR3: CASSLGGAVGYEQFF. The CDR3 nucleotides are TGTGCCAGCAGCTTAGGGGGGGCAGTCGGGTATGAGCAGTTCTTC.

This clonotype was picked up many times. The V and J genes are TRBV3-1 and TRBJ2-1; D is perhaps TRBD2 (6 bases). The ends were cut back, 5 bases at V and 7 bases at J, with 12 bases in the middle. Germline V gene sequence: CDR1 LGHDT, CDR2 YNNKEL (reference sequence). The CDR3 covers 13 residues. CDR3: CASSGLPGNEQFF. The CDR3 DNA reads as TGTGCCAGCAGCGGACTACCCGGGAATGAGCAGTTCTTC.

This clonotype was recorded at least ten times. The V gene is TRBV27, the J gene TRBJ1-2; no definite D call. The CDR3 has 16 amino acids. CDR1 MNHEY and CDR2 SMNVEV come from the germline V gene (reference sequence). V lost 5 bases to trimming and J lost 2 bases, with 18 bases between them. In DNA form, the CDR3 reads TGTGCCAGCAGTCCTGACCAGAGGCGCTACAACTATGGCTACACCTTC. Translation: CASSPDQRRYNYGYTF.

This clonotype is medium-sized (0.01 to 0.1%) within its sample. The chain links TRBV28 to TRBJ2-7; TRBD2 matches 10 bases. CDR3 length: 14 residues. J gave up 7 bases and V 5 bases, and 8 bases lay outside the gene matches. The germline gives CDR1 MDHEN, CDR2 SYDVKM. The CDR3 DNA sequence: TGTGCCAGCAGTAGTTCTAGCGGGAGTTATGAGCAGTACTTC. It encodes CASSSSSGSYEQYF.

This clonotype appeared many times. Compared with germline, one end of the junction differs, possibly owing to a read error. This sequence joins TRBV7-9 and TRBJ1-5; D gene uncertain. In germline, CDR1 is SEHNR, CDR2 FQNEAQ (reference sequence). The CDR3 is 12 amino acids. CDR3: CASRLGSQPQHF. The CDR3 DNA sequence: TGTGCCAGCAGATTAGGCAGTCAGCCCCAGCATTTT.

This clonotype is medium-sized within its sample. The rearrangement links TRBV15 to TRBJ2-7, with 8 bases matching TRBD1. CDR1 LNHNV and CDR2 YYDKDF come from the germline V gene (reference sequence). This CDR3 spans 15 amino acids. The ends lost 1 base at V and 3 bases at J; junction bases unmatched: 5. CDR3: CATSRGRQGSYEQYF. As DNA, the CDR3 is TGTGCCACCAGCAGAGGGCGACAGGGGAGCTACGAGCAGTACTTC.

The CDR3 protein is CASSPDRGGSYYQYF. The CDR3 bases are TGCGCCAGCAGCCCCGACAGGGGAGGCTCCTACTATCAGTACTTC. J is TRBJ2-7 and V is TRBV5-1; 8 nucleotides line up with TRBD1. J gave up 10 bases and V 4 bases, and 16 bases lay outside the gene matches. Germline V gene sequence: CDR1 SGHRS, CDR2 YFSETQ. This CDR3 spans 15 amino acids.

This clonotype was detected once. Compared with germline, one end of the junction differs, possibly owing to a read error. This rearrangement joins TRBV7-9 to TRBJ1-5; perhaps TRBD1 as D (5 bases). The CDR3 runs to 12 residues. Germline lookup yields CDR1 SEHNR and CDR2 FQNEAQ (reference sequence). The CDR3 spells CASGRGDQPQRF. In DNA form, the CDR3 reads TGTGCCAGCGGCCGAGGGGATCAGCCCCAGCGTTTT. Full variable domain (missing parts from reference TRBV7-9 and TRBJ1-5): DTGVSQNPRHKITKRGQNVTFRCDPISEHNRLYWYRQTLGQGPEFLTYFQNEAQLEKSRLLSDRFSAERPKGSFSTLEIQRTEQGDSAMYLCASGRGDQPQRFGDGTRLSIL.

In its sample, this clonotype was seen many times. CDR3 nucleotides: TGTGCCAGCAGCTACCTGGACAGGGTCGCCGGGGAGCTGTTTTTT. Amino acid sequence: CASSYLDRVAGELFF. The chain uses TRBV5-6 and TRBJ2-2, with 8 bases that match TRBD1. This CDR3 has 15 residues. Trimming at V came to 3 bases and at J to 6 bases, leaving 7 bases not matched to a gene. CDR1 is SGHDT, CDR2 YYEEEE, per germline.

This clonotype has ten or more counts. V usage is TRBV9 and J usage is TRBJ2-1; TRBD2 is a possible D gene (6 bases). The V end was cut by 2 bases, the J end by 7 bases, with 16 bases between. This CDR3 contains 15 residues. Germline CDR1 reads SGDLS; CDR2 reads YYNGEE. CDR3 sequence (DNA): TGTGCCAGCAGCGTCATCGATGGCGGGAAAAATGAGCAGTTCTTC. This sequence encodes CASSVIDGGKNEQFF.

This clonotype was detected many times. The V and J genes are TRBV28 and TRBJ1-5; D gene unclear. V lost 3 bases and J 4 bases, leaving 16 bases between the germline ends. Per germline, CDR1 MDHEN and CDR2 SYDVKM. The CDR3 runs 16 residues. The CDR3 reads CASSLGRGRANQPQHF. The DNA of the CDR3 is TGTGCCAGCAGTTTGGGCCGGGGTCGGGCAAATCAGCCCCAGCATTTT.